These 21 T cell receptor beta chains were sequenced from one sample in a study of regulatory and conventional T cells in RAG deficiency. Blood CD4+ CD25-high CD127-low regulatory T cells supplied the genomic DNA template. Assay used: immunoSEQ multiplex PCR; TCRdb lists only in-frame clones, some missing. The sample carries around 29,000 clones, around nine tenths recorded once. The same sample was also studied in work on regulatory T cells. As that study records: The PCR used 52 TRBV and 13 TRBJ primers.

Sequences were obtained from Tregs sorted from blood. The receptors were sampled from a human donor in good health.

The rearrangement uses TRBV7-9 and TRBJ2-2; D is uncertain. The CDR3 consists of 14 residues. Germline V gene lookup returns CDR1 SEHNR and CDR2 FQNEAQ (reference sequence). V was trimmed by 5 bases and J by 1 base, leaving 8 bases between them. The CDR3, as DNA: TGTGCCAGCAGCCCACGACAGAACACCGGGGAGCTGTTTTTT. The encoded protein is CASSPRQNTGELFF.

The genes are TRBV19 and TRBJ1-1; 7 bases map to TRBD1. V shed 5 bases and J 5 bases; nucleotides not matched to a gene: 5. Looked up from germline, CDR1 is LNHDA and CDR2 is SQIVND (reference sequence). CDR3 length: 13 residues. The CDR3 region is CASSFYRGTEAFF. The CDR3, as DNA: TGTGCCAGTAGTTTCTACAGGGGAACTGAAGCTTTCTTT.

The chain uses TRBV6-1 and TRBJ2-7; D remains ambiguous. This CDR3 spans 13 amino acids. Germline V CDR1 and CDR2: MNHNS, SASEGT. Trimming shortened V by 5 bases and J by 4 bases, and 12 bases separated the two germline ends. CDR3 sequence (DNA): TGTGCCAGCAGTATAGGACGACCTTACGAGCAGTACTTC. Translating gives CASSIGRPYEQYF.

Here the CDR3 DNA reads TGTGCCAGCAGGGGAGGCGGGGTCTCCTACAATGAGCAGTTCTTC. Encoded protein: CASRGGGVSYNEQFF. The genes are TRBV9 and TRBJ2-1; TRBD2 is a possible D gene (6 bases). The CDR3 spans 15 residues. The V and J ends lost 5 bases and 0 bases respectively, with 12 bases between them. The germline gives CDR1 SGDLS, CDR2 YYNGEE.

This chain joins TRBV15 and TRBJ1-4; D remains ambiguous. The CDR3 has 13 amino acids. CDR1 and CDR2 from the germline V gene are LNHNV and YYDKDF (reference sequence). The V end was cut by 0 bases, the J end by 8 bases, with 7 bases between. The CDR3 spells CATSRDPREKLFF. CDR3 in DNA: TGTGCCACCAGCAGAGATCCCAGGGAAAAACTGTTTTTT.

V and J are TRBV5-1 and TRBJ1-2; D gene uncertain. Germline CDR1 and CDR2: SGHRS and YFSETQ. This CDR3 has 14 amino acids. V shed 4 bases and J shed 2 bases, with 12 bases lying between them. This CDR3 is CASSGLSENYGYTF. Written as DNA, the CDR3 is TGCGCCAGCAGCGGCCTCAGCGAGAACTATGGCTACACCTTC.

V is TRBV5-1 and J is TRBJ2-1, with no clear D. Germline CDR1 and CDR2: SGHRS and YFSETQ. V dropped 1 base and J dropped 0 bases, with 11 bases sitting between them. There are 16 residues in the CDR3. The CDR3 spells CASSLQAVNSYNEQFF. The CDR3 region has the DNA TGCGCCAGCAGCTTGCAGGCAGTTAACTCCTACAATGAGCAGTTCTTC.

V usage is TRBV9 and J usage is TRBJ2-3; a possible D gene is TRBD1 (6 bases). The V end was cut by 2 bases, the J end by 3 bases, with 7 bases between. The CDR3 contains 13 residues. The germline gives CDR1 SGDLS, CDR2 YYNGEE. CDR3 sequence: CASSVGQTDTQYF. The CDR3 DNA is TGTGCCAGCAGCGTCGGACAGACAGATACGCAGTATTTT. The complete variable domain, with remaining parts taken from reference TRBV9 and TRBJ2-3, reads DSGVTQTPKHLITATGQRVTLRCSPRSGDLSVYWYQQSLDQGLQFLIQYYNGEERAKGNILERFSAQQFPDLHSELNLSSLELGDSALYFCASSVGQTDTQYFGPGTRLTVL.

This sequence joins TRBV6-1 and TRBJ2-5; 7 bases match TRBD2. The germline gives CDR1 MNHNS, CDR2 SASEGT. After removal of 4 bases from V and 4 bases from J, the junction contained 6 bases not matched to a gene. The CDR3 is 14 residues long. CDR3 coding DNA: TGTGCCAGCAGTGTACTAGCGTTTGCAGAGACCCAGTACTTC. Translating it yields CASSVLAFAETQYF.

This chain joins TRBV2 and TRBJ2-7, with D possibly being TRBD2 (5 bases). The V and J ends lost 8 bases and 6 bases respectively, with 14 bases between them. Germline CDR1 and CDR2: SNHLY and FYNNEI. CDR3 length: 12 amino acids. The CDR3 sequence: CASDRLAGEQYF. In DNA, the CDR3 is TGTGCCAGCGATCGGCTAGCTGGCGAGCAGTACTTC.

This clone was picked up one time. This chain links TRBV11-2 with TRBJ1-2, with unresolved D. CDR3 size: 15 residues. Trimming shortened V by 4 bases and J by 4 bases, and 16 bases separated the two germline ends. Germline V gene lookup returns CDR1 SGHAT and CDR2 FQNNGV. CDR3 nucleotides: TGTGCCAGCAGCTCACTAGGGCTCCGGCCCTATGGCTACACCTTC. Translation: CASSSLGLRPYGYTF.

The rearrangement links TRBV5-6 to TRBJ1-1; no clear D gene. The CDR3 is 14 amino acids. V lost 2 bases, J lost 8 bases, and 16 bases lay in between. CDR1 is SGHDT, CDR2 YYEEEE, per germline. The CDR3 DNA is TGTGCCAGCAGCTTTCTGCGGAGTGGGAAGGAAGCTTTCTTT. Its protein product is CASSFLRSGKEAFF.

The sample holds a few counts of this clone. The rearrangement joins TRBV2 to TRBJ1-2; tentatively, D is TRBD1 (5 bases). The CDR3 sequence is 11 residues long. V lost 6 bases and J 5 bases, leaving 7 bases between the germline ends. Germline loops: CDR1 SNHLY, CDR2 FYNNEI. The CDR3 region has the DNA TGTGCCAGCAGCAAGGGGTATGGCTACACCTTC. Its translation is CASSKGYGYTF.

The chain employs TRBV18 and TRBJ1-5; D possibly corresponds to TRBD1 (5 bases). Germline V lookup: CDR1 KGHSH, CDR2 LQKENI. V dropped 3 bases and J dropped 4 bases, with 7 bases sitting between them. The CDR3 is 13 amino acids. The CDR3 spells CASSPAGNQPQHF. The CDR3 bases are TGTGCCAGCTCACCGGCAGGGAATCAGCCCCAGCATTTT. The entire variable domain, with the rest obtained from reference TRBV18 and TRBJ1-5, is as follows: NAGVMQNPRHLVRRRGQEARLRCSPMKGHSHVYWYRQLPEEGLKFMVYLQKENIIDESGMPKERFSAEFPKEGPSILRIQQVVRGDSAAYFCASSPAGNQPQHFGDGTRLSIL.

The J gene is TRBJ1-6, the V gene TRBV15; D call uncertain. CDR3 size: 13 residues. The germline gives CDR1 LNHNV, CDR2 YYDKDF (reference sequence). Trimming took 5 bases from V and 6 from J, leaving 8 bases between them. CDR3 nucleotide sequence: TGTGCCACCAGCCCACAGATTAATTCACCCCTCCACTTT. This encodes CATSPQINSPLHF.

This rearrangement joins TRBV7-9 to TRBJ2-1, with 9 bases fitting TRBD1. The CDR3 runs 17 residues. With V trimmed by 2 bases and J by 8 bases, 13 bases remained unmatched. Germline CDR1 reads SEHNR; CDR2 reads FQNEAQ (reference sequence). The CDR3 here is CASSLIFRTGAGDEQFF. In nucleotides, the CDR3 is TGTGCCAGCAGCTTAATATTTCGGACAGGGGCCGGCGATGAGCAGTTCTTC.

The V call is TRBV11-2, the J call TRBJ2-3, with D uncertain. CDR1 SGHAT and CDR2 FQNNGV come from the germline V gene. V was shortened by 1 base and J by 7 bases, with 6 bases between the two germline ends. This CDR3 has 12 residues. The DNA of the CDR3 is TGTGCCAGCAGCTTAGTGCTCCATACGCAGTATTTT. This gives the protein CASSLVLHTQYF.

The chain recombines TRBV6-6 with TRBJ1-2; a possible D gene is TRBD1 (5 bases). Trimming pared 8 bases from V and 2 bases from J, leaving 9 bases between. In germline, CDR1 is MNHNY, CDR2 SVGAGI (reference sequence). The CDR3 totals 12 residues. The CDR3 coding sequence is TGTGCCAGCTGGACACCGAACTATGGCTACACCTTC. Residues: CASWTPNYGYTF.

This clone appeared a few times. V and J are TRBV5-1 and TRBJ2-6, with 7 bases identical to TRBD1. The CDR3 is 17 amino acids. Germline V gene data show CDR1 as SGHRS and CDR2 as YFSETQ. V was clipped by 1 base and J by 0 bases; unmatched bases: 4. CDR3 protein: CASSLTGASSGANVLTF. The CDR3 DNA reads as TGCGCCAGCAGCTTGACAGGGGCCAGCTCTGGGGCCAACGTCCTGACTTTC.

The rearrangement joins TRBV6-6 to TRBJ2-7; D remains unclear. Trimming took off 2 bases at V and 2 bases at J, with 10 bases between the two ends. CDR1 and CDR2 from the germline V gene are MNHNY and SVGAGI (reference sequence). This CDR3 has 14 amino acids. The CDR3 DNA reads TGTGCCAGCAGTTACCCGGGCTGGGCCTACGAGCAGTACTTC. Translated: CASSYPGWAYEQYF.

V is TRBV2 and J is TRBJ1-1; D uncertain. Germline values: CDR1 SNHLY, CDR2 FYNNEI. The CDR3 is 14 amino acids. Trimming left V 7 bases short and J 1 base short, with 13 bases between. The CDR3 spells CASILDGRNTEAFF. The CDR3 bases are TGTGCCAGCATCCTCGACGGACGGAACACTGAAGCTTTCTTT.